Following are 23 T cell receptor beta chains from one sample sequenced in a study of T cell changes during pregnancy in multiple sclerosis. Some clones are missing from TCRdb's copy, which holds only in-frame ones; the method was immunoSEQ multiplex PCR. The sample consists of about 54,000 clones, 80% to 90% of them appearing once. The sequences come from CD4+ T cells from peripheral blood mononuclear cells, collected in the first trimester of pregnancy. These receptor sequences come from a female donor with multiple sclerosis, enrolled in a pregnancy study.

This chain links TRBV28 with TRBJ2-2; 12 nucleotides align to TRBD2. The trim removed 6 bases at V and 6 bases at J, leaving 5 bases unmatched. The germline CDR1 and CDR2 sequences are MDHEN and SYDVKM. CDR3 length: 15 residues. The CDR3 sequence: CASSSGTSGPGELFF. The DNA of the CDR3 is TGTGCCAGCAGCTCCGGGACTAGCGGGCCCGGGGAGCTGTTTTTT.

The count of this clone is one. The chain recombines TRBV5-8 with TRBJ2-3, with 12 positions matching TRBD2. Losses at the gene ends were 3 bases for V and 3 bases for J; bases not matched to a gene: 2. CDR3 length: 15 amino acids. Germline values: CDR1 SGHTS, CDR2 YDEGEE. CDR3 amino acids: CASSSGLAGTDTQYF. CDR3 in DNA: TGTGCCAGCAGCTCAGGACTAGCGGGGACAGATACGCAGTATTTT.

The chain is built from TRBV7-9 and TRBJ1-1, with D perhaps matching TRBD1 (5 bases). In germline, CDR1 is SEHNR, CDR2 FQNEAQ (reference sequence). The V end was cut by 3 bases, the J end by 1 base, with 9 bases between. This CDR3 has 14 amino acids. The CDR3, as DNA: TGTGCCAGCAGCTTCTCGGGGGGGAACACTGAAGCTTTCTTT. This codes for CASSFSGGNTEAFF.

V is TRBV19 and J is TRBJ2-3; 9 nucleotides match TRBD2. Germline CDR1 reads LNHDA; CDR2 reads SQIVND (reference sequence). The CDR3 is 20 residues long. V shed 1 base and J 0 bases; nucleotides not matched to a gene: 14. The CDR3 here is CASSIALAGSRGASTDTQYF. CDR3 sequence (DNA): TGTGCCAGTAGTATAGCTCTAGCGGGAAGTAGGGGGGCTAGCACAGATACGCAGTATTTT.

In its sample, this clone was seen a few times. The chain carries TRBV4-2 and TRBJ2-7; TRBD2 aligns across 10 bases. V was pared by 3 bases and J by 3 bases, with 5 bases of the junction left unmatched. Per the germline V gene, CDR1 is LGHNA and CDR2 is YNFKEQ. The CDR3 covers 15 residues. CDR3: CASSHPSGRVYEQYF. Written as DNA, the CDR3 is TGTGCCAGCAGCCACCCTAGCGGGAGAGTCTACGAGCAGTACTTC.

The CDR3 nucleotides read TGTGCCAGTAGGGACAGCCAAGAGACCCAGTACTTC. It encodes CASRDSQETQYF. This chain links TRBV19 with TRBJ2-5, with D tentatively TRBD1 (6 bases). Germline values: CDR1 LNHDA, CDR2 SQIVND (reference sequence). The CDR3 consists of 12 residues. Trimming shortened V by 6 bases and J by 1 base, and 6 bases separated the two germline ends.

In DNA form, the CDR3 reads TGCGCCAGCAGCCCGACAGGGGAATTTTCACCCCTCCACTTT. This encodes CASSPTGEFSPLHF. The V gene is TRBV5-1, the J gene TRBJ1-6; 8 nucleotides agree with TRBD1. CDR1 SGHRS and CDR2 YFSETQ come from the germline V gene. The CDR3 is 14 residues long. Unmatched junction bases numbered 6, after V lost 4 bases and J lost 9 bases. The entire variable domain, with the rest obtained from reference TRBV5-1 and TRBJ1-6, is as follows: KAGVTQTPRYLIKTRGQQVTLSCSPISGHRSVSWYQQTPGQGLQFLFEYFSETQRNKGNFPGRFSGRQFSNSRSEMNVSTLELGDSALYLCASSPTGEFSPLHFGNGTRLTVT.

The V gene is TRBV30, the J gene TRBJ2-3; tentatively, D is TRBD2 (7 bases). Germline V gene lookup returns CDR1 GTSNPN and CDR2 SVGIG (reference sequence). Trimming took 0 bases from V and 4 from J, leaving 14 bases between them. CDR3 length: 15 residues. The CDR3 is CAWSVRAGASDTQYF. CDR3 nucleotides: TGTGCCTGGAGTGTACGGGCGGGGGCTTCAGATACGCAGTATTTT.

The chain is built from TRBV14 and TRBJ2-1, with 9 bases aligning to TRBD2. The germline CDR1 and CDR2 sequences are SGHDN and FVKESK. Trimming at V came to 7 bases and at J to 10 bases, leaving 11 bases not matched to a gene. CDR3 length equals 14 residues. CDR3 sequence (DNA): TGTGCCAGCACGCGTGCGGGAGGGAAGGAGGAGCAGTTCTTC. Encoded protein: CASTRAGGKEEQFF. The whole variable domain, remainder taken from reference TRBV14 and TRBJ2-1, is EAGVTQFPSHSVIEKGQTVTLRCDPISGHDNLYWYRRVMGKEIKFLLHFVKESKQDESGMPNNRFLAERTGGTYSTLKVQPAELEDSGVYFCASTRAGGKEEQFFGPGTRLTVL.

The J gene is TRBJ2-3, the V gene TRBV6-5; D perhaps matches TRBD1 (6 bases). V lost 8 bases and J lost 2, with 17 bases in between. The CDR3 covers 15 residues. The germline gives CDR1 MNHEY, CDR2 SVGAGI. CDR3 in DNA: TGTGCCAGCCAGGGGACCCAAGCGAACACAGATACGCAGTATTTT. This translates into CASQGTQANTDTQYF.

The V gene is TRBV16, the J gene TRBJ2-7; maybe TRBD1 (5 bases). The germline V and J ends were trimmed by 0 bases and 3 bases, with 6 bases remaining between them. The CDR3 consists of 13 residues. Germline V gene data show CDR1 as KGHSY and CDR2 as FQNENV. The CDR3 reads CASSQSGDYEQYF. CDR3 nucleotide sequence: TGTGCCAGCAGCCAATCAGGGGACTACGAGCAGTACTTC.

To note about this clone: Different DNA sequences within this sample yield the same CDR3. This chain joins TRBV5-1 and TRBJ2-1; 7 nucleotides align to TRBD2. With 0 bases clipped from V and 4 bases from J, the junction kept 4 bases outside the gene matches. The germline V gene encodes CDR1 SGHRS and CDR2 YFSETQ. The length of the CDR3 is 15 residues. The CDR3 protein is CASSLGDYSYNEQFF. The CDR3 DNA sequence: TGCGCCAGCAGCTTGGGGGACTACTCTTACAATGAGCAGTTCTTC.

The table lists this clone with a few counts. The genes are TRBV5-4 and TRBJ1-1; a weak D match, TRBD1 (6 bases). V was trimmed by 5 bases and J by 1 base, leaving 12 bases between them. Germline loops: CDR1 SGHNT, CDR2 YYREEE (reference sequence). The CDR3 consists of 14 residues. The CDR3 sequence: CASRAGQSNTEAFF. The CDR3, as DNA: TGTGCCAGCAGGGCTGGACAGTCGAACACTGAAGCTTTCTTT.

About this clone: The germline gene is not matched at one end of the junction; a read error may be the cause. The chain uses TRBV27 and TRBJ2-1; 7 bases map to TRBD1. The CDR3 has 14 residues. Germline values: CDR1 MNHEY, CDR2 SMNVEV (reference sequence). The DNA of the CDR3 is TGTGCCAGCACACGACAGGGTCCCTACGATGAGCAGTTCTTC. The encoded protein is CASTRQGPYDEQFF.

The chain links TRBV9 to TRBJ2-6; D unclear. The length of the CDR3 is 14 residues. Germline assignment: CDR1 SGDLS and CDR2 YYNGEE. Deletions cut 1 base from V and 1 base from J, with 3 bases between. Here the CDR3 reads CASSVLSGANVLTF. The CDR3 coding sequence is TGTGCCAGCAGCGTACTATCTGGGGCCAACGTCCTGACTTTC.

The chain is built from TRBV9 and TRBJ2-7; TRBD2 might be the D (6 bases). CDR3 length: 14 residues. CDR1 is SGDLS and CDR2 is YYNGEE in the germline V gene. Trimming took 5 bases from V and 7 from J, leaving 19 bases between them. The CDR3 region has the DNA TGTGCCAGCAGACCTGACACGGGACTGGGGGAGCAGTACTTC. Encoded protein: CASRPDTGLGEQYF.

The CDR3 is CASSANRGPGETQYF. The DNA for the CDR3 is TGTGCCAGCAGCGCGAACAGGGGGCCGGGGGAGACCCAGTACTTC. The chain recombines TRBV7-6 with TRBJ2-5; 9 nucleotides agree with TRBD1. The CDR3 consists of 15 residues. CDR1 is SGHVS, CDR2 FNYEAQ, per germline. Trimming cost V 5 bases and J 5 bases; bases outside gene matches: 9. The whole variable domain, filled in from reference TRBV7-6 and TRBJ2-5, reads GAGVSQSPRYKVTKRGQDVALRCDPISGHVSLYWYRQALGQGPEFLTYFNYEAQQDKSGLPNDRFSAERPEGSISTLTIQRTEQRDSAMYRCASSANRGPGETQYFGPGTRLLVL.

The chain is built from TRBV19 and TRBJ2-2; possible D gene TRBD2, 6 bases. CDR3 length equals 16 residues. The germline CDR1 and CDR2 sequences are LNHDA and SQIVND (reference sequence). The V end was cut by 3 bases, the J end by 4 bases, with 15 bases between. The CDR3 DNA follows: TGTGCCAGTAGTATGGGTTCGGAGCGGGCCACCGGGGAGCTGTTTTTT. The encoded protein is CASSMGSERATGELFF.

The rearrangement uses TRBV7-3 and TRBJ2-2; TRBD1 matches at 10 bases. J was trimmed by 3 bases and V by 4 bases; bases with no gene match: 5. Germline V gene data show CDR1 as SGHTA and CDR2 as FQGTGA. CDR3 length equals 16 residues. The CDR3 nucleotides are TGTGCCAGCAGCTCCCGGGACAGGGGCTACACCGGGGAGCTGTTTTTT. This codes for CASSSRDRGYTGELFF.

The V call is TRBV6-5, the J call TRBJ1-2; D not certain. The germline V gene has CDR1 MNHEY and CDR2 SVGAGI. This CDR3 is built from 13 residues. Trimming took 6 bases from V and 7 from J, leaving 15 bases between them. The CDR3 reads CASRTPGSGGYTF. The DNA for the CDR3 is TGTGCCAGCAGAACTCCCGGGAGTGGTGGCTACACCTTC.

This chain joins TRBV5-4 and TRBJ2-3; TRBD1 aligns across 9 bases. Germline V gives CDR1 SGHNT, CDR2 YYREEE (reference sequence). V lost 5 bases to trimming and J lost 5 bases; unmatched junction nucleotides: 6. The CDR3 is made up of 14 amino acids. CDR3 sequence: CASSRDREQDTQYF. The CDR3 DNA is TGTGCCAGCAGTAGGGACAGGGAACAAGATACGCAGTATTTT.

The rearrangement uses TRBV30 and TRBJ2-5; possibly TRBD1 for D (6 bases). This CDR3 is built from 11 residues. Trimming took 4 bases from V and 9 from J, leaving 12 bases between them. From germline, CDR1 is GTSNPN and CDR2 SVGIG (reference sequence). DNA for the CDR3: TGTGCCTGGACAGCGCCAGGGGCCCAGTACTTC. Amino acids: CAWTAPGAQYF. Full variable domain (remainder filled in from reference TRBV30 and TRBJ2-5): SQTIHQWPATLVQPVGSPLSLECTVEGTSNPNLYWYRQAAGRGLQLLFYSVGIGQISSEVPQNLSASRPQDRQFILSSKKLLLSDSGFYLCAWTAPGAQYFGPGTRLLVL.

This chain joins TRBV5-4 and TRBJ2-5; TRBD2 matches at 9 bases. The CDR3 length is 14 residues. Germline trimming cut 4 bases from V and 5 bases from J; bases unmatched to any gene: 6. The V gene's germline CDR1 is SGHNT and CDR2 YYREEE (reference sequence). CDR3 sequence (DNA): TGTGCCAGCAGCCCGGCGGGGGGGCGGGAGACCCAGTACTTC. Its translation: CASSPAGGRETQYF.